The text below deals with one TCR beta chain. Which antigen it targets is not known. Nothing much larger sits one base from this clone, and base qualities are not available. This record belongs to a study of CD8+ T cells in alopecia areata (dated by TCRdb to 2017 to 2018). Regarding the study in general: The treated patients took part in an open-label pilot trial in which moderate-to-severe alopecia areata was treated with oral tofacitinib at 5 to 10 mg twice daily. The SALT score, which quantifies the percentage of affected scalp surface area, was used to measure disease severity in treated patients. Scalp clonality was compared across normal scalp (n=4), patchy alopecia areata scalp (n=8), and alopecia totalis/universalis scalp (n=8). Tofacitinib-treated patients had biopsies at baseline and at 4 and 24 weeks of treatment, with a later scalp biopsy in several patients. RNA was obtained with the PAXgene miRNA kit for fixed scalp, the miRNeasy kit for PBMCs, and the RNeasy kit for mouse skin. In both human patients and the C3H/HeJ mouse model, the study applied high-throughput TCRbeta sequencing to look at T cell clonal expansion in alopecia areata. Scalp tissue and sorted CD4+ and CD8+ peripheral blood T cells from patchy and totalis/universalis alopecia areata patients and from healthy controls were covered by human TCRbeta sequencing. Patients stayed on tofacitinib for 6 to 18 months and then had 6 months of follow-up off drug so that delayed response and recurrence could be assessed. TCRbeta CDR3 regions were amplified by immunoSEQ multiplex PCR with 35 Vbeta forward and 13 Jbeta reverse primers.

Taken with the paper, the label for time point translates to: 24 weeks on oral tofacitinib. The sample's treatment or condition label, decoded: oral pan-JAK inhibitor, 5-10 mg twice daily. Lesional scalp punch biopsies and peripheral blood were obtained from alopecia areata patients. PBMCs were isolated by density centrifugation and stained for CD3, CD4 and CD8, and CD4+ and CD8+ T cells were sorted on a FACSAria. CDR1 ENHRY and CDR2 SYGVKD are derived from the germline V gene. Measured from the cysteine to the phenylalanine, the CDR3 is 15 residues long. Only the CDR3 DNA is retained, 45 bases long and in frame from the first base. V is cut back by 6 bases and J by 1 base, with 9 bases in the junction unmatched. The study at large found these results: Compared with normal scalp, lesional scalp, particularly in alopecia totalis/universalis, had higher clonality and more expanded CD8+ clones, which suggests antigenic drive. The treated cohort was small, with a single nonresponder, so links between baseline CD8+ expansion and response need larger studies. TCR sequences shared between patients were less clear than in mice, possibly partly because of HLA diversity in the patient population. Scalp clonality and the number of expanded CD8+ clones among the top 100 scalp clones were significantly decreased by tofacitinib. Scalp TCR repertoire analysis is complicated because resident alphabeta T cells in normal human skin are also sequenced, whereas mouse skin is dominated by gammadelta T cells. During tofacitinib treatment, many expanded lesional clones stuck around in both scalp and blood, and this persistence may partly explain why relapse happens after treatment is stopped.

Libraries were made using the immunoSEQ multiplex PCR assay. RNA was extracted from all samples and reverse transcribed into cDNA, which served as template for TCR sequencing. First-strand cDNA was synthesized using SuperScript III with a 2:1 mix of oligo-dT and random hexamers. A synthetic immune receptor repertoire was used to gauge amplification bias, and whatever bias remained was removed computationally. Per the authors' processing: Raw reads were preprocessed to remove errors, and CDR3 was defined by IMGT conventions from the conserved cysteine to phenylalanine. Clonality was computed by normalizing Shannon entropy by log2 of the number of productive unique TCRs and subtracting the result from 1. Whether scalp clones were CD4 or CD8 was inferred by matching scalp TCRbeta sequences against CD4 and CD8 repertoires sorted from blood. The table comes from immuneACCESS by way of TCRdb, which keeps in-frame sequences with V and J called. Part of the clones is missing from these tables; in studies checked, under half for an unresolved V gene and the rest for unknown reasons. V, J and clone size are those of that table, while D and trimming were read from the DNA. The sample data list about 110,000 clones, and roughly three fifths of these were observed just once. 12% of the sample belongs to the ten largest clones.

Source: CD8+ T cells sorted from blood, taken at week 24, from a patient treated with tofacitinib. The receptor comes from a human donor with alopecia areata. The chain is assembled from TRBV10-3 and TRBJ2-7; 7 central nucleotides agree with TRBD1. CDR3 protein: CAIRSGQDLSYEQYF. The DNA sequence is as follows: TGTGCCATCAGATCTGGACAGGACTTATCCTACGAGCAGTACTTC.